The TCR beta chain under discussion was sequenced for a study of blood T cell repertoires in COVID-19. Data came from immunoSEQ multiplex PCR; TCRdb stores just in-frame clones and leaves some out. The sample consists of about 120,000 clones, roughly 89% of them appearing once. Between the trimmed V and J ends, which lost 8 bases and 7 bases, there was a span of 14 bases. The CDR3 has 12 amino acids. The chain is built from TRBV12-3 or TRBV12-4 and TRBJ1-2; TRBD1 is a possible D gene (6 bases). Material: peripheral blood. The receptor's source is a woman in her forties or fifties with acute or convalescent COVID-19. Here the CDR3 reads CASGQGIFGYTF. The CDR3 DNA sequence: TGTGCCAGCGGGCAGGGGATTTTTGGCTACACCTTC.